The 26 T cell receptor beta chains in this list originate from one sample, sequenced in a study of Graves' ophthalmopathy and Graves' hyperthyroidism. Using RNA transcripts, the TCR beta CDR3 regions were amplified. HTBI primers served in a first-round RT-PCR, which a second-round multiplex PCR followed. One entry per CDR3 protein results from TCRdb running MiXCR on the multiplex PCR reads. The table has 650,000 to 900,000 distinct CDR3 sequences, approximately 40% seen once; the top ten hold around 40%. Sequenced input: peripheral blood. These receptors came from an adult man with Graves' ophthalmopathy.

This clonotype occurred many times. V usage is TRBV19 and J usage is TRBJ1-5; D remains ambiguous. The ends were cut back, 7 bases at V and 4 bases at J, with 14 bases in the middle. The CDR3 covers 14 residues. Per the germline V gene, CDR1 is LNHDA and CDR2 is SQIVND (reference sequence). The CDR3: CASMDGRWNQPQHF. CDR3 coding DNA: TGTGCCAGTATGGACGGACGCTGGAATCAGCCCCAGCATTTT.

This clonotype was counted between two and nine times. The rearrangement uses TRBV20-1 and TRBJ2-7; 8 nucleotides match TRBD2. The ends lost 7 bases at V and 5 bases at J; junction bases unmatched: 7. Germline CDR1 reads DFQATT; CDR2 reads SNEGSKA (reference sequence). The CDR3 contains 12 residues. Here the CDR3 DNA reads TGCAGTGGATCGAGCGGGAGCCACGAGCAGTACTTC. It codes for CSGSSGSHEQYF.

This rearrangement joins TRBV9 to TRBJ2-7; 8 positions agree with TRBD2. CDR3 length equals 15 residues. J lost 3 bases, V lost 4 bases, and 9 bases had no gene match. From germline, CDR1 is SGDLS and CDR2 YYNGEE. DNA for the CDR3: TGTGCCAGCAGCCAAGTGTTTAGCGGGGTCTACGAGCAGTACTTC. Translation: CASSQVFSGVYEQYF.

This clonotype has more than one count but fewer than ten. The chain recombines TRBV4-1 with TRBJ1-4; D is undetermined. Germline CDR1 and CDR2: MGHRA and YSYEKL. CDR3 length equals 12 residues. V gave up 0 bases and J gave up 7 bases, with 3 bases separating them. Here the CDR3 DNA reads TGCGCCAGCAGCCAAGATAGTGAAAAACTGTTTTTT. Translation: CASSQDSEKLFF.

This clonotype was observed many times. The chain uses TRBV7-9 and TRBJ2-5, with D possibly TRBD1 on 6 matching bases. Trimming stripped 5 bases from V and 9 bases from J, with 16 bases between. The CDR3 loop spans 13 amino acids. Germline-derived CDR1 and CDR2 are SEHNR and FQNEAQ (reference sequence). CDR3 DNA: TGTGCCAGCAGCCCAAAACAGGGATTGGCCCAGTACTTC. Its protein is CASSPKQGLAQYF.

This chain connects TRBV25-1 to TRBJ2-2; 7 nucleotides line up with TRBD1. CDR3 length equals 15 residues. Germline values: CDR1 MGHDK, CDR2 SYGVNS. V dropped 5 bases and J dropped 3; count of bases not matched to a gene: 6. The DNA for the CDR3 is TGTGCCAGCAGTCCTCGGGACAGATACACCGGGGAGCTGTTTTTT. It is translated as CASSPRDRYTGELFF.

This chain joins TRBV7-2 and TRBJ1-1, with a possible D match to TRBD1 (6 bases). CDR1 is SGHTA, CDR2 FQGNSA, per germline. The length of the CDR3 is 15 residues. The ends were cut back, 1 base at V and 8 bases at J, with 17 bases in the middle. CDR3 bases: TGTGCCAGCAGCTTAGGGCTAACAGGGAGCGGGGAAGCTTTCTTT. Protein: CASSLGLTGSGEAFF.

The rearrangement uses TRBV19 and TRBJ2-5; TRBD2 agrees at 8 bases. This CDR3 is 17 amino acids long. With V trimmed by 5 bases and J by 1 base, 12 bases remained unmatched. CDR1 is LNHDA and CDR2 is SQIVND in the germline V gene (reference sequence). The CDR3 nucleotides are TGTGCCAGTAGTCTCCCTAAGGTAGCGGGGACCCAAGAGACCCAGTACTTC. It translates to CASSLPKVAGTQETQYF.

On this clonotype: At one of its ends the junction is not consistent with the germline gene, which may arise from a read error. The chain carries TRBV29-1 and TRBJ1-2, with 7 bases lining up with TRBD1. CDR3 length: 10 residues. Germline CDR1 and CDR2: SQVTM and ANQGSEA. CDR3 sequence reads: CSVEGGAGGF. The CDR3 DNA reads TGCAGCGTTGAAGGGGGGGCAGGGGGTTTC.

With respect to this clonotype: A read error may be the cause here, since a much bigger clone is one base away. The gene calls are TRBV12-3 or TRBV12-4 and TRBJ1-2, with D possibly TRBD1 on 5 matching bases. V was pared by 3 bases and J by 8 bases, with 16 bases between. The CDR3 sequence is 14 residues long. CDR3 DNA sequence: TGTGCCAGCAGTTTGACCGAGGCAGGGTTGGGCTACACCTTC. It yields the protein CASSLTEAGLGYTF.

The table lists this clonotype with a few counts. The V and J genes are TRBV15 and TRBJ1-2; 7 positions agree with TRBD1. The CDR3 runs to 14 residues. V was clipped by 0 bases and J by 7 bases; unmatched bases: 5. Germline CDR1 reads LNHNV; CDR2 reads YYDKDF (reference sequence). The CDR3 protein is CATSRETGSSGYTF. CDR3 in DNA: TGTGCCACCAGCAGAGAGACAGGGAGTAGTGGCTACACCTTC.

The chain joins TRBV6-5 to TRBJ2-5; 9 nucleotides align to TRBD2. Germline values: CDR1 MNHEY, CDR2 SVGAGI. The CDR3 contains 15 residues. The V segment lost 5 bases and the J segment 4 bases; nucleotides outside the gene matches: 8. The CDR3 nucleotides are TGTGCCAGCAGTGGGCGGCTAGCGGGGTCAGAGACCCAGTACTTC. This translates into CASSGRLAGSETQYF.

The chain is built from TRBV7-6 and TRBJ2-7, with 8 bases matching TRBD1. The CDR3 sequence is 15 residues long. Germline V gene lookup returns CDR1 SGHVS and CDR2 FNYEAQ. Losses at the gene ends were 0 bases for V and 1 base for J; bases not matched to a gene: 2. DNA of the CDR3: TGTGCCAGCAGCTTAGCAAGGACAGGGTCCTACGAGCAGTACTTC. Translating gives CASSLARTGSYEQYF.

The rearrangement joins TRBV6-6 to TRBJ2-7; 7 bases match TRBD2. The CDR3 sequence is 17 residues long. Germline V gene data show CDR1 as MNHNY and CDR2 as SVGAGI (reference sequence). The ends lost 0 bases at V and 4 bases at J; junction bases unmatched: 12. CDR3 residues: CASSYSSPPAREYEQYF. The CDR3 DNA sequence: TGTGCCAGCAGTTACTCTAGTCCCCCAGCGCGGGAGTACGAGCAGTACTTC.

This clonotype was observed once. This rearrangement joins TRBV25-1 to TRBJ2-2; D is unresolved. V lost 7 bases and J lost 0, with 6 bases in between. This CDR3 region has 13 residues. Germline values: CDR1 MGHDK, CDR2 SYGVNS. The CDR3 protein is CASKLTNTGELFF. CDR3 coding DNA: TGTGCCAGCAAACTTACGAACACCGGGGAGCTGTTTTTT. The full variable domain, rest sourced from reference TRBV25-1 and TRBJ2-2, is EADIYQTPRYLVIGTGKKITLECSQTMGHDKMYWYQQDPGMELHLIHYSYGVNSTEKGDLSSESTVSRIRTEHFPLTLESARPSHTSQYLCASKLTNTGELFFGEGSRLTVL.

This clonotype was seen at least ten times. This chain uses TRBV15 with TRBJ2-2; D is possibly TRBD1 or TRBD2 (5 bases each). The CDR3 sequence is 13 residues long. Trimming cost V 1 base and J 6 bases, with 6 bases left between them. The V gene's germline CDR1 is LNHNV and CDR2 YYDKDF (reference sequence). CDR3: CATSRGGAGELFF. CDR3 nucleotide sequence: TGTGCCACCAGCAGAGGAGGGGCCGGGGAGCTGTTTTTT.

This clonotype has ten or more counts. This chain links TRBV7-9 with TRBJ2-2; D uncertain. V was shortened by 7 bases and J by 5 bases, with 8 bases between the two germline ends. The CDR3 spans 12 residues. Germline CDR1 is SEHNR and CDR2 is FQNEAQ (reference sequence). In DNA form, the CDR3 reads TGTGCCAGCACAACAGCAACCGGGGAGCTGTTTTTT. Its translation is CASTTATGELFF.

The rearrangement links TRBV19 to TRBJ1-1; D not resolved. Trimming cost V 3 bases and J 1 base, with 9 bases left between them. This CDR3 has 14 residues. Germline V gene sequence: CDR1 LNHDA, CDR2 SQIVND (reference sequence). Here the CDR3 reads CASSMILGNTEAFF. The CDR3 DNA reads as TGTGCCAGTAGTATGATTCTGGGGAACACTGAAGCTTTCTTT.

A single count supports this clonotype. The junction shows a germline mismatch at one end, possibly a read error. The chain links TRBV15 to TRBJ1-3, with a tentative D call TRBD1 (5 bases). CDR1 and CDR2 from the germline V gene are LNHNV and YYDKDF (reference sequence). This CDR3 spans 15 amino acids. CDR3 nucleotides: TGCGCCACCAGCAGAGGGGCAGCCTATGGCTACACCATATATTTT. Protein: CATSRGAAYGYTIYF.

This clonotype came up many times. The genes are TRBV14 and TRBJ1-2; D not resolved. This CDR3 has 13 amino acids. The germline V gene has CDR1 SGHDN and CDR2 FVKESK. The V and J ends lost 2 bases and 5 bases respectively, with 9 bases between them. The CDR3 spells CASSQSPEYGYTF. CDR3 sequence (DNA): TGTGCCAGCAGCCAATCACCAGAATATGGCTACACCTTC. The full variable domain, rest sourced from reference TRBV14 and TRBJ1-2, is EAGVTQFPSHSVIEKGQTVTLRCDPISGHDNLYWYRRVMGKEIKFLLHFVKESKQDESGMPNNRFLAERTGGTYSTLKVQPAELEDSGVYFCASSQSPEYGYTFGSGTRLTVV.

This clonotype was counted a few times. The CDR3 spells CASSPEPSGETQYF. As DNA, the CDR3 is TGTGCCAGCAGCCCGGAACCTAGCGGGGAGACCCAGTACTTC. The chain couples TRBV7-2 to TRBJ2-5, with 8 bases that match TRBD2. This CDR3 is built from 14 residues. Trimming removed 5 bases from V and 5 bases from J; junction bases left unmatched: 7. Per the germline V gene, CDR1 is SGHTA and CDR2 is FQGNSA.

Only a few counts were recorded for this clonotype. This chain connects TRBV20-1 to TRBJ2-7; D is ambiguous. CDR3 size: 13 residues. CDR1 is DFQATT and CDR2 is SNEGSKA in the germline V gene (reference sequence). V lost 7 bases to trimming and J lost 1 base, with 14 bases between them. The DNA of the CDR3 is TGCAGTGTCCAGCTAGTGAATTCCTACGAGCAGTACTTC. Translating it yields CSVQLVNSYEQYF.

The chain carries TRBV20-1 and TRBJ1-1; weak D call: TRBD1 (5 bases). The CDR3 is 12 amino acids. CDR1 DFQATT and CDR2 SNEGSKA come from the germline V gene (reference sequence). The V end lost 8 bases, the J end lost 0 bases, and 10 bases lay between the germline ends. CDR3 in DNA: TGCAGTACAAACAGGTTGAACACTGAAGCTTTCTTT. Encoded protein: CSTNRLNTEAFF.

On this clonotype itself: A much more abundant neighbour one base away suggests this may be a read error. The V call is TRBV10-1, the J call TRBJ2-7; 8 nucleotides align to TRBD1. The CDR3 contains 13 residues. Germline V gene data show CDR1 as WNHNN and CDR2 as SYGVQD (reference sequence). The CDR3 loop reads CASTGQGTYERYF. CDR3 nucleotides: TGCGCCAGTACTGGACAGGGAACCTACGAGCGGTACTTC.

This clonotype was observed a handful of times. V usage is TRBV5-5 and J usage is TRBJ2-7; TRBD1 agrees at 8 bases. This CDR3 region has 14 residues. The germline V gene has CDR1 SGHKS and CDR2 YYEKEE (reference sequence). With 4 bases clipped from V and 3 bases from J, the junction kept 6 bases outside the gene matches. CDR3 nucleotides: TGTGCCAGCAGCATAAGACAGGGGTTCTACGAGCAGTACTTC. This codes for CASSIRQGFYEQYF. Together with reference TRBV5-5 and TRBJ2-7, the CDR3 gives the full variable domain: DAGVTQSPTHLIKTRGQQVTLRCSPISGHKSVSWYQQVLGQGPQFIFQYYEKEERGRGNFPDRFSARQFPNYSSELNVNALLLGDSALYLCASSIRQGFYEQYFGPGTRLTVT.

The CDR3 coding sequence is TGTGCCAGCAGCCTCCGGGACAGCGAAAATGAAAAACTGTTTTTT. It yields the protein CASSLRDSENEKLFF. The V call is TRBV6-1, the J call TRBJ1-4, with 7 bases fitting TRBD1. Germline values: CDR1 MNHNS, CDR2 SASEGT. V lost 6 bases to trimming and J lost 5 bases; unmatched junction nucleotides: 9. This CDR3 contains 15 residues.